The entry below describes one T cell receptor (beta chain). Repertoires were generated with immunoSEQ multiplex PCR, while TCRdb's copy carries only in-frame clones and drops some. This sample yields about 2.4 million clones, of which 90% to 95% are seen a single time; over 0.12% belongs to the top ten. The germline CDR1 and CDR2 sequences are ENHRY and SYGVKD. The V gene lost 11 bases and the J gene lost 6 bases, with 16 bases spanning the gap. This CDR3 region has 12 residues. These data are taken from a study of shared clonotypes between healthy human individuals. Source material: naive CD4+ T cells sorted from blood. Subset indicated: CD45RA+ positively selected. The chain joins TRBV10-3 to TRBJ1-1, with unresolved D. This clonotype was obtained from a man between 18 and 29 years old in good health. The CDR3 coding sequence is TGTGCCGCCGCAGCCTTAGAAGCTGAAGCTTTCTTT. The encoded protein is CAAAALEAEAFF.